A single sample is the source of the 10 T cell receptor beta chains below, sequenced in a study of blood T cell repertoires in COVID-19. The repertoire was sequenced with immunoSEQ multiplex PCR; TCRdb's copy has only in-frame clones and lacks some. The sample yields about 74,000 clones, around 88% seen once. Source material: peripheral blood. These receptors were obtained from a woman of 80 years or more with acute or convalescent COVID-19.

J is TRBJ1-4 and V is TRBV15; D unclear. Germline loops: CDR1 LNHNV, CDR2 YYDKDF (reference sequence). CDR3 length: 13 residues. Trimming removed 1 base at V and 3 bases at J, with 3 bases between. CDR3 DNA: TGTGCCACCAGCAGAGCAGCTAATGAAAAACTGTTTTTT. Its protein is CATSRAANEKLFF.

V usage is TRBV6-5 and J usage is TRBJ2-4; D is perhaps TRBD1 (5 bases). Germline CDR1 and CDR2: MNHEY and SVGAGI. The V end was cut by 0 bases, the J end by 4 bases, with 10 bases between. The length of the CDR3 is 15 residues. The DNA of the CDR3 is TGTGCCAGCAGTTACTCGACTCAGGGTAAAAACATTCAGTACTTC. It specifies CASSYSTQGKNIQYF.

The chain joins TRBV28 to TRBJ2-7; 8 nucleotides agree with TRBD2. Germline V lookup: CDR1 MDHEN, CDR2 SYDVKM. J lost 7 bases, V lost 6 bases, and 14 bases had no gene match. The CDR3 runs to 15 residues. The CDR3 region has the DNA TGTGCCAGCAGCCTGGGGACTAGAGGGGCACGGGAGCAGTACTTC. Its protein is CASSLGTRGAREQYF.

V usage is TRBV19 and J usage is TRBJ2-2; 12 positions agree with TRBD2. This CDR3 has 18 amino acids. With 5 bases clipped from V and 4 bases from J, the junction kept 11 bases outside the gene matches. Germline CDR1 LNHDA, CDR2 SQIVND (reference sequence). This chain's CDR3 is CASSPQTSGRRGTGELFF. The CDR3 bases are TGTGCCAGTAGTCCTCAGACTAGCGGGAGACGGGGCACCGGGGAGCTGTTTTTT.

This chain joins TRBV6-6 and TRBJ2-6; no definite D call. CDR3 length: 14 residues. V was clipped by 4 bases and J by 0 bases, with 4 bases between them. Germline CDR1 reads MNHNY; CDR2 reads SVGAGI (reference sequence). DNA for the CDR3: TGTGCCAGCAGTTTGAGCTCTGGGGCCAACGTCCTGACTTTC. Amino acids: CASSLSSGANVLTF.

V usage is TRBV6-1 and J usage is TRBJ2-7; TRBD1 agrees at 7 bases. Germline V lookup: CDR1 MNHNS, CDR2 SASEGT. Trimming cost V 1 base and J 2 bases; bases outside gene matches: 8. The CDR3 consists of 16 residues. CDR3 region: CASSEGRGGQTYEQYF. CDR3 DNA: TGTGCCAGCAGTGAAGGACGAGGGGGCCAGACCTACGAGCAGTACTTC.

CDR3 region: CASNPRTGVTYEQYF. CDR3 nucleotide sequence: TGCGCCAGCAACCCCAGGACAGGAGTTACCTACGAGCAGTACTTC. The V and J genes are TRBV5-1 and TRBJ2-7; 7 bases agree with TRBD1. Per germline, CDR1 SGHRS and CDR2 YFSETQ. V shed 6 bases and J 2 bases; nucleotides not matched to a gene: 11. The CDR3 loop spans 15 amino acids. The full variable domain, its missing parts supplied by reference TRBV5-1 and TRBJ2-7, is KAGVTQTPRYLIKTRGQQVTLSCSPISGHRSVSWYQQTPGQGLQFLFEYFSETQRNKGNFPGRFSGRQFSNSRSEMNVSTLELGDSALYLCASNPRTGVTYEQYFGPGTRLTVT.

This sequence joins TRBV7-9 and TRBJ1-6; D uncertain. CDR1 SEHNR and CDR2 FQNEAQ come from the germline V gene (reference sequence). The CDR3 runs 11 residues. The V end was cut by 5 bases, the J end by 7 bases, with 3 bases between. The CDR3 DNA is TGTGCCAGCAGCGAGAATTCACCCCTCCACTTT. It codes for CASSENSPLHF.

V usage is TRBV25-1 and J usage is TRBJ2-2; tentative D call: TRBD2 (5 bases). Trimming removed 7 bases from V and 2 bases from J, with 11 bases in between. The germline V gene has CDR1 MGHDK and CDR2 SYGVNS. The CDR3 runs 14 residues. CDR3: CASTPASNTGELFF. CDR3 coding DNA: TGTGCCAGCACCCCGGCTAGCAACACCGGGGAGCTGTTTTTT.

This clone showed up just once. CDR3 sequence: CASSQAREGTGELFF. The DNA for the CDR3 is TGTGCCAGCAGCCAAGCACGGGAGGGAACCGGGGAGCTGTTTTTT. This sequence joins TRBV4-2 and TRBJ2-2; 8 bases are a match to TRBD2. CDR3 length: 15 amino acids. Unmatched junction bases numbered 3, after V lost 1 base and J lost 5 bases. Germline CDR1 reads LGHNA; CDR2 reads YNFKEQ.